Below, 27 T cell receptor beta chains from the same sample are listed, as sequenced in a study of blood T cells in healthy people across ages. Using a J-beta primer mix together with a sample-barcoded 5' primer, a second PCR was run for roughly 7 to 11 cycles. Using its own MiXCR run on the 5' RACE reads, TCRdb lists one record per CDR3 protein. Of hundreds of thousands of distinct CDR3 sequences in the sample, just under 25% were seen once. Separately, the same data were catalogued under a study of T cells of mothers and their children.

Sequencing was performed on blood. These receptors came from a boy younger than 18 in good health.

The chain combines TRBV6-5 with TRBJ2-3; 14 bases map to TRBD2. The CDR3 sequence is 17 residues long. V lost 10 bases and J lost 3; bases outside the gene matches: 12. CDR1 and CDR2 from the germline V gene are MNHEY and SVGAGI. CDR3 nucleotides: TGTGCCACCATTATTCCGGGACTAGCGGGGGAAACAGATACGCAGTATTTT. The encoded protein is CATIIPGLAGETDTQYF.

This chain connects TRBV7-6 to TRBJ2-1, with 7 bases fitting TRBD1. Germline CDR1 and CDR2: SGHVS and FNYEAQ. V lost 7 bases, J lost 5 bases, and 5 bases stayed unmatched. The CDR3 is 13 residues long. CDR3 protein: CASKGALNNEQFF. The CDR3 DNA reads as TGTGCCAGCAAGGGGGCCCTTAACAATGAGCAGTTCTTC.

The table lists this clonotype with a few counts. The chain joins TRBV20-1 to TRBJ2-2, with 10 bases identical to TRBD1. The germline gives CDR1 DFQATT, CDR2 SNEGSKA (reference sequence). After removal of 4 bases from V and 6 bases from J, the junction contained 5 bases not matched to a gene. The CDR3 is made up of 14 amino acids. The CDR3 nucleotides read TGCAGTGCTAAGGGGACAGGGGTCGCCGGGGAGCTGTTTTTT. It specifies CSAKGTGVAGELFF.

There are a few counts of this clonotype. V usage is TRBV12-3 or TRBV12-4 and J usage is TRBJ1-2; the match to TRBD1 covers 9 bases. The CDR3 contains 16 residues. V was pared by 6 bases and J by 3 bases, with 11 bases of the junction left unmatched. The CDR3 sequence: CASREPGQGFDYGYTF. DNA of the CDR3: TGTGCCAGCAGGGAACCGGGACAGGGTTTCGACTATGGCTACACCTTC.

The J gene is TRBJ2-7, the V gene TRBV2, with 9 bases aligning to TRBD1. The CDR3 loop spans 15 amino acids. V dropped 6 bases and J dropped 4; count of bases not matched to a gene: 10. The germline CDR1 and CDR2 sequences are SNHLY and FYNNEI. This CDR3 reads CASRDLFGTGYEQYF. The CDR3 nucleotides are TGTGCCAGCAGAGATCTATTCGGGACAGGGTACGAGCAGTACTTC.

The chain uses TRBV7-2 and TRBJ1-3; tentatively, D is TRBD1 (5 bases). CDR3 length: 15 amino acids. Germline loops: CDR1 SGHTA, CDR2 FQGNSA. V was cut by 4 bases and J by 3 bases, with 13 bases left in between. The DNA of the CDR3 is TGTGCCAGCAGCTCAAGGGGCCTCGTTGGAAACACCATATATTTT. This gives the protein CASSSRGLVGNTIYF.

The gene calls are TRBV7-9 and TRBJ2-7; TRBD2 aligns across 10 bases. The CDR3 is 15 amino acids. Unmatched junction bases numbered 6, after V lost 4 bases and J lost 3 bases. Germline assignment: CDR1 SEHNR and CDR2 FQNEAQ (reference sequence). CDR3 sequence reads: CASSSLAGVIYEQYF. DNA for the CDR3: TGTGCCAGCAGCTCGCTAGCGGGAGTGATCTACGAGCAGTACTTC.

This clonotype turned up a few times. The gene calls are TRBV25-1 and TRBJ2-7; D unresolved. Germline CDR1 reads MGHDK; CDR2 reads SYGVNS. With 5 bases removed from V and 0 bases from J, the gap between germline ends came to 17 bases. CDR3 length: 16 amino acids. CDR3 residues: CASSHLALVGSYEQYF. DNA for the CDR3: TGTGCCAGCAGTCACCTGGCGTTAGTGGGCTCCTACGAGCAGTACTTC.

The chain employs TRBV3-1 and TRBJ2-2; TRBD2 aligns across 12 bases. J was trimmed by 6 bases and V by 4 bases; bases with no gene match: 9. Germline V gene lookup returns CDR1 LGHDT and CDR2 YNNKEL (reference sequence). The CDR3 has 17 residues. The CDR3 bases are TGTGCCAGCAGCCGGCGACTAGCGGGAGATTTTGCCGGGGAGCTGTTTTTT. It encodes CASSRRLAGDFAGELFF.

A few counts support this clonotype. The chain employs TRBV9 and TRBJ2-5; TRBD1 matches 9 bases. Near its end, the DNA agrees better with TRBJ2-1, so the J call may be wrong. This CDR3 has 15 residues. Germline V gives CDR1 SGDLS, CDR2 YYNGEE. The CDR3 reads CASSGTGTGTNEQFF. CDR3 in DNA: TGTGCCAGCAGCGGTACCGGGACAGGGACAAATGAGCAGTTCTTC.

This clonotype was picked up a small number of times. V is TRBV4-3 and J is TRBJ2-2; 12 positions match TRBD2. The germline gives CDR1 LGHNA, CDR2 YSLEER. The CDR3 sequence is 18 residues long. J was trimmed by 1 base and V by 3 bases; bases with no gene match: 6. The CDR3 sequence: CASSHPRLAGENTGELFF. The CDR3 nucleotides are TGCGCCAGCAGCCATCCCCGACTAGCGGGGGAGAACACCGGGGAGCTGTTTTTT.

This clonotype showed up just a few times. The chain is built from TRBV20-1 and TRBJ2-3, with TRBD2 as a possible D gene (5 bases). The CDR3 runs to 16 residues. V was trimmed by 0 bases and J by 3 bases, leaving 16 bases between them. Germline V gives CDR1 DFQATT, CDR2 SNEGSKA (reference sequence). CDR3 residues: CSAREWPARGTDTQYF. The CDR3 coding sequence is TGCAGTGCTAGAGAGTGGCCCGCCCGGGGAACAGATACGCAGTATTTT.

The CDR3 loop is CATQLEDGNQPQHF. The CDR3 DNA reads as TGTGCCACCCAACTTGAGGATGGCAATCAGCCCCAGCATTTT. The genes are TRBV10-3 and TRBJ1-5; D gene uncertain. The V gene's germline CDR1 is ENHRY and CDR2 SYGVKD. The germline V and J ends were trimmed by 10 bases and 2 bases, with 15 bases remaining between them. The CDR3 spans 14 residues.

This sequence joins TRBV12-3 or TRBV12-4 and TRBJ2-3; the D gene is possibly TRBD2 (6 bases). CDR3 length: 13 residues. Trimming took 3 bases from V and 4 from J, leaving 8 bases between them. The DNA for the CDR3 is TGTGCCAGCAGTTTGGACTACCCAGATACGCAGTATTTT. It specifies CASSLDYPDTQYF.

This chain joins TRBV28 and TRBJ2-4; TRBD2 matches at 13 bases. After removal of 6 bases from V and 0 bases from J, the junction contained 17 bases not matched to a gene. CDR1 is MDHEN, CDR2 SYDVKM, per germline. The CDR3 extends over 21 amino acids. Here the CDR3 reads CASSQSWAGLAGVLAKNIQYF. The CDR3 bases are TGTGCCAGCAGCCAAAGTTGGGCAGGACTAGCGGGAGTACTAGCCAAAAACATTCAGTACTTC.

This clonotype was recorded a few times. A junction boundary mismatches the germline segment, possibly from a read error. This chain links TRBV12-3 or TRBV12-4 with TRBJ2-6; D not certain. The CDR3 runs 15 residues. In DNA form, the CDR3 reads TGTGCCAGCAGGAGGACGTTCTCTGGGACCAACGTCCTGACTTTC. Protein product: CASRRTFSGTNVLTF.

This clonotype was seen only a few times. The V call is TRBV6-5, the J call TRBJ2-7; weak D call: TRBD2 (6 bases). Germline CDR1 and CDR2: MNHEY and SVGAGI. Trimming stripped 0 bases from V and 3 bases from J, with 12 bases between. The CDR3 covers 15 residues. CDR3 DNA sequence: TGTGCCAGCAGTTACTCGGGGGGAGGCCTCTACGAGCAGTACTTC. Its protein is CASSYSGGGLYEQYF.

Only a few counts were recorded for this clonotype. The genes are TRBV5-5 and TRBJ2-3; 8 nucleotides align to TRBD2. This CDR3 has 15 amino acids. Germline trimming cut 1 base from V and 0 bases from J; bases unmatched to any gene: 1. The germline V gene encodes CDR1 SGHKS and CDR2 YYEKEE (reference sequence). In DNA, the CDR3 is TGTGCCAGCAGCTTGCCTAGCGGGAGCACAGATACGCAGTATTTT. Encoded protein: CASSLPSGSTDTQYF.

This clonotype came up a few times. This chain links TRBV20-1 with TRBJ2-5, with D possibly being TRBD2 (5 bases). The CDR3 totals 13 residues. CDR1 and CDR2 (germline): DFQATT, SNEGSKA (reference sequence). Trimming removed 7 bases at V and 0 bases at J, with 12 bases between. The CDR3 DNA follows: TGCAGTGTTAAGCGGACCAACCAAGAGACCCAGTACTTC. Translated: CSVKRTNQETQYF.

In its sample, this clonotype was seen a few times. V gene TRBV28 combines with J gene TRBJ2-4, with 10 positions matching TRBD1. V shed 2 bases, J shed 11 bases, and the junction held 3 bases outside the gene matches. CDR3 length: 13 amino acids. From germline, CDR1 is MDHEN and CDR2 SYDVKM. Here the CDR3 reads CASSLTGTGVQYF. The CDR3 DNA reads TGTGCCAGCAGTTTAACCGGGACAGGGGTTCAGTACTTC.

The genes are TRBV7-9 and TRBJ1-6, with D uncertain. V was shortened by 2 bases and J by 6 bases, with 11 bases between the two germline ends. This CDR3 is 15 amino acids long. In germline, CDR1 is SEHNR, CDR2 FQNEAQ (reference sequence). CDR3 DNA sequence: TGTGCCAGCAGCTTATCGTCAGAAACTAATTCACCCCTCCACTTT. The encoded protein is CASSLSSETNSPLHF.

In nucleotides, the CDR3 is TGTGCCAGCAGCCTCAGAGGTCGCGGGGGGGCACGAGAGACCCAGTACTTC. Translated, it gives CASSLRGRGGARETQYF. This rearrangement joins TRBV3-1 to TRBJ2-5; 9 bases map to TRBD2. From germline, CDR1 is LGHDT and CDR2 YNNKEL (reference sequence). Unmatched junction bases numbered 13, after V lost 4 bases and J lost 4 bases. The CDR3 sequence is 17 residues long.

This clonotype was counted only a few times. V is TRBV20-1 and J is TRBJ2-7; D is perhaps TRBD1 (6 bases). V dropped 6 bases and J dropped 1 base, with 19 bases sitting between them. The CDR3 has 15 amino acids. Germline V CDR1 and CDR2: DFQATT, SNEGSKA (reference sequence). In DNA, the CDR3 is TGCAGTGCCAGGATTGGGGGACAAGGATCCTACGAGCAGTACTTC. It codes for CSARIGGQGSYEQYF.

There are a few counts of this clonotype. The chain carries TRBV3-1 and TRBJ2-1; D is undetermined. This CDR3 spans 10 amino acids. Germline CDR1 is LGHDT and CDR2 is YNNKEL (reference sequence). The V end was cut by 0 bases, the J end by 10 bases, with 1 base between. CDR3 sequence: CASSQEEQFF. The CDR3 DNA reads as TGTGCCAGCAGCCAAGAGGAGCAGTTCTTC.

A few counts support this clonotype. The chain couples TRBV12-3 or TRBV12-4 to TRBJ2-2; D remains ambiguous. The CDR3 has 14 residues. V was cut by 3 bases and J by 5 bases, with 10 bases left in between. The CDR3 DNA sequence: TGTGCCAGCAGTTTGGGTCCTCGTACCGGGGAGCTGTTTTTT. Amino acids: CASSLGPRTGELFF.

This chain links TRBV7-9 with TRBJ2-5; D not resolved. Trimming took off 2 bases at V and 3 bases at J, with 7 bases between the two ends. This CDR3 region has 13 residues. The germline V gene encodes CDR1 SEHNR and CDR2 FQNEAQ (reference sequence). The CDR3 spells CASSLWMEETQYF. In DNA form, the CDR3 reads TGTGCCAGCAGCTTATGGATGGAAGAGACCCAGTACTTC.

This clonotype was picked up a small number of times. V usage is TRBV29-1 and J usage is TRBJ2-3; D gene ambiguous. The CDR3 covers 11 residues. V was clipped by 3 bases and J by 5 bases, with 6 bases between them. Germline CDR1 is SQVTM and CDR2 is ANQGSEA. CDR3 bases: TGCAGCGTTGACCGTCGAGATACGCAGTATTTT. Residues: CSVDRRDTQYF.